The source of this T cell receptor beta chain is a study of molecular identifiers for immune sequencing clone quantification. This clonotype was found many times. The target antigen is unknown. For bulk TCR libraries, previously described methods and listed TCR primers were used. One entry per CDR3 protein results from TCRdb running MiXCR on the PCR reads. The sample records fewer than 350,000 distinct CDR3 sequences, roughly a fifth being singletons. The CDR3 is 19 residues long. Per the germline V gene, CDR1 is SGHTA and CDR2 is FQGNSA. V shed 4 bases, J shed 2 bases, and the junction held 17 bases outside the gene matches. Findings and limits, study-wide: Among approximately 1 million naive cells, as was reported, spiked Jurkat TCR RNA from one cell was detectable. Naive cells had under 1% of molecules in clones above 20 RNA copies, effectors over 97%. Highly expanded clone sizes could be underestimated through barcode sharing by identical TCR molecules.

Material for sequencing was naive CD8+ T cells from blood, with Jurkat cell RNA spiked in. Subset given: FACS-sorted CD8+CD4-CCR7+CD45RA+ naive T cells. The chain carries TRBV7-2 and TRBJ2-1; 7 positions match TRBD1. This clonotype was obtained from a human donor in good health. Some libraries in this study had Jurkat cell RNA spiked in. In nucleotides, the CDR3 is TGTGCCAGCAGCTCCTCTAGGGGGCAGGCGGAGTCCCCCTACAATGAGCAGTTCTTC. Translating it yields CASSSSRGQAESPYNEQFF.